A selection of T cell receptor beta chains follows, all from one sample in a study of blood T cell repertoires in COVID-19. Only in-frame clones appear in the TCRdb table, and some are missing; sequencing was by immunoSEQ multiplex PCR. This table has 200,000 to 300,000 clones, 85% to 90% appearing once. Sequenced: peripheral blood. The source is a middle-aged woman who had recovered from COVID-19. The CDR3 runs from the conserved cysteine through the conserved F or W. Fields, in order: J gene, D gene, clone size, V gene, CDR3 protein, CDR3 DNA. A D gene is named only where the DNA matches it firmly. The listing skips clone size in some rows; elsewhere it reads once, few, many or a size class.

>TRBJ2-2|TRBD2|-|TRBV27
CASSAGGGWNTGELFF
TGTGCCAGCAGTGCGGGGGGTGGGTGGAACACCGGGGAGCTGTTTTTT
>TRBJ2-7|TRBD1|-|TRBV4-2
CASSQVGTAYEQYF
TGTGCCAGCAGCCAAGTGGGGACAGCCTACGAGCAGTACTTC
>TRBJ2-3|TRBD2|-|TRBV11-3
CASSPSRSGTSGADTQYF
TGTGCCAGCAGCCCCAGTCGGAGTGGGACTAGCGGCGCAGATACGCAGTATTTT
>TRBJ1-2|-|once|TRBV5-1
CASSTGWGYTF
TGCGCCAGCAGCACCGGGTGGGGCTACACCTTC
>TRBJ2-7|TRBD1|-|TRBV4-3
CASSQARQGPYEQYF
TGCGCCAGCAGCCAAGCAAGACAGGGGCCCTACGAGCAGTACTTC
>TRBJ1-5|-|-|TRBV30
CAWSVPGGGSNQPQHF
TGTGCCTGGAGTGTACCGGGGGGAGGTAGCAATCAGCCCCAGCATTTT
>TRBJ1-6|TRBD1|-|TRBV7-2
CASSLERGTGVGNSPLHF
TGTGCCAGCAGCTTAGAGCGGGGGACAGGGGTGGGTAATTCACCCCTCCACTTT
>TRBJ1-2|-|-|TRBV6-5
CASRQGSGGYTF
TGTGCCAGCAGGCAGGGGTCTGGGGGCTACACCTTC
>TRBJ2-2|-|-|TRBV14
CASSQRPGPAAGELFF
TGTGCCAGCAGCCAGAGGCCGGGCCCAGCGGCCGGGGAGCTGTTTTTT
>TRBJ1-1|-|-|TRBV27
CASSLGGTTEAFF
TGTGCCAGCAGTTTGGGGGGGACCACTGAAGCTTTCTTT
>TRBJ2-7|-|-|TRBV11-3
CASSLGFGSVTTYEQYF
TGTGCCAGCAGCTTAGGTTTCGGGTCAGTGACCACCTACGAGCAGTACTTC
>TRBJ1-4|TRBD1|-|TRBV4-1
CASSYRQGPTNEKLFF
TGCGCCAGCAGCTACCGACAGGGCCCGACTAATGAAAAACTGTTTTTT
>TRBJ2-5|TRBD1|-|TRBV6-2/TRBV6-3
CASSYRRQGARETQYF
TGTGCCAGCAGTTACCGCAGACAGGGGGCGCGGGAGACCCAGTACTTC
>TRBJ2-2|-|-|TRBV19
CASSSIPRGSGELFF
TGTGCCAGTAGTAGTATACCCAGGGGAAGCGGGGAGCTGTTTTTT
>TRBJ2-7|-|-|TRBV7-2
CASSQRRGEQYF
TGTGCCAGCAGCCAACGACGGGGCGAGCAGTACTTC
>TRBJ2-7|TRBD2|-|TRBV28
CASSARTSGRYEQYF
TGTGCCAGCAGCGCCAGGACTAGCGGGCGCTACGAGCAGTACTTC
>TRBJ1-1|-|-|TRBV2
CASSGHAEAFF
TGTGCCAGCAGTGGTCATGCTGAAGCTTTCTTT
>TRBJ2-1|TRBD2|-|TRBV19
CASSIGPSGSANEQFF
TGTGCCAGTAGTATAGGCCCTAGCGGGAGTGCCAATGAGCAGTTCTTC
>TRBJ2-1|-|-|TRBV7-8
CASSLGGDFYNEQFF
TGTGCCAGCAGCTTAGGGGGGGACTTCTACAATGAGCAGTTCTTC
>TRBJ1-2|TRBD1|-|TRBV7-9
CASSPRQGNTGGYTF
TGTGCCAGCAGCCCGCGACAGGGGAATACGGGTGGCTACACCTTC
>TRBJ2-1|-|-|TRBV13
CASTEGGSEQFF
TGTGCCAGCACCGAGGGGGGGAGTGAGCAGTTCTTC
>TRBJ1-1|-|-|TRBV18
CASSRIGTSTEAFF
TGTGCCAGCTCACGGATCGGCACTAGCACTGAAGCTTTCTTT
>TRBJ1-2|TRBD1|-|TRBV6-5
CASSRDRGVYGYTF
TGTGCCAGCAGCCGCGACAGGGGGGTATATGGCTACACCTTC
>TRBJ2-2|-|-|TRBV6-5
CASSNSPTGELFF
TGTGCCAGCAGTAATAGCCCCACCGGGGAGCTGTTTTTT
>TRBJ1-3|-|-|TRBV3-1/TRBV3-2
CASSQDPRVCGNTIYF
TGTGCCAGCAGCCAAGATCCCAGGGTATGTGGAAACACCATATATTTT
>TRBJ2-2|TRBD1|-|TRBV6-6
CASSRRQGQTGELFF
TGTGCCAGCAGCCGACGACAGGGCCAGACCGGGGAGCTGTTTTTT
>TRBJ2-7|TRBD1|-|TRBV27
CASRPDRAYEQYF
TGTGCCAGCAGACCTGACAGGGCCTACGAGCAGTACTTC
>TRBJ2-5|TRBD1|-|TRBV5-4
CASSKDRAEETQYF
TGTGCCAGCAGCAAAGACAGGGCGGAGGAGACCCAGTACTTC
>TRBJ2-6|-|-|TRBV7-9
CASSSRDSGANVLTF
TGTGCCAGCAGCTCCCGAGACTCTGGGGCCAACGTCCTGACTTTC
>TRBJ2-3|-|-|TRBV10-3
CAISDWRATDTQYF
TGTGCCATCAGTGATTGGCGGGCCACAGATACGCAGTATTTT
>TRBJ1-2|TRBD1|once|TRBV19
CASRRTGYGYTF
TGTGCCAGTAGACGGACAGGCTATGGCTACACCTTC
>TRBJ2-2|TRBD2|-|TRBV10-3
CAISVGLAGTGELFF
TGTGCCATCAGTGTGGGGCTAGCGGGGACCGGGGAGCTGTTTTTT
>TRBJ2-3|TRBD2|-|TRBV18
CASSPRASLAGRTDTQYF
TGTGCCAGCTCACCACGGGCTTCGCTAGCGGGTCGCACAGATACGCAGTATTTT
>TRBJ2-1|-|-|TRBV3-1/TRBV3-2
CASSQGTWGEQFF
TGTGCCAGCAGCCAAGGGACATGGGGTGAGCAGTTCTTC
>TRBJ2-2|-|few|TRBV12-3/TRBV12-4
CASSAGTGELFF
TGTGCCAGCAGCGCCGGCACCGGGGAGCTGTTTTTT
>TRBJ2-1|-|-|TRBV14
CASSQAPRDEQFF
TGTGCCAGCAGCCAAGCCCCCCGGGATGAGCAGTTCTTC
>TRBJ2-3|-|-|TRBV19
CASSIDLGLAGDTQYF
TGTGCCAGTAGTATAGATCTTGGGCTAGCCGGAGATACGCAGTATTTT
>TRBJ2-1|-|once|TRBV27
CASATGYSYNEQFF
TGTGCCAGCGCGACAGGTTACTCCTACAATGAGCAGTTCTTC
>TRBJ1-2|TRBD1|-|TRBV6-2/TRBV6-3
CASSPPGQGYGYTF
TGTGCCAGCAGCCCGCCGGGACAGGGCTATGGCTACACCTTC
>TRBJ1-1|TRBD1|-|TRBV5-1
CASSTQTGSTEAFF
TGCGCCAGCAGCACGCAGACAGGGAGCACTGAAGCTTTCTTT
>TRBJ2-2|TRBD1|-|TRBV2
CASCGQGYTGELFF
TGTGCCAGCTGTGGACAGGGTTACACCGGGGAGCTGTTTTTT
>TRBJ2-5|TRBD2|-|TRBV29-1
CSATRLAGGQETQYF
TGCAGCGCCACCCGACTAGCGGGGGGCCAAGAGACCCAGTACTTC
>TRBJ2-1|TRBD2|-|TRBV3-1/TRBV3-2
CASTPTSGYNEQFF
TGTGCCAGCACCCCGACTAGCGGGTACAATGAGCAGTTCTTC
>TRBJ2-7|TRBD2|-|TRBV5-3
CARSPRTSGRTGDYEQYF
TGTGCCAGAAGCCCTCGGACTAGCGGGAGGACAGGGGACTACGAGCAGTACTTC
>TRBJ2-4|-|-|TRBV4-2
CASSQDALTVSKNIQYF
TGTGCCAGCAGCCAAGATGCCCTAACAGTTTCCAAAAACATTCAGTACTTC
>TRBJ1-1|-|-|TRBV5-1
CASSPLGGTATEAFF
TGCGCCAGCAGCCCCCTGGGAGGGACGGCCACTGAAGCTTTCTTT
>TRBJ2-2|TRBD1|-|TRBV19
CASSWGTGNTGELFF
TGTGCCAGTAGTTGGGGGACAGGGAACACCGGGGAGCTGTTTTTT
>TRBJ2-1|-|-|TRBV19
CASASGLSYNEQFF
TGTGCCAGCGCAAGCGGTTTATCCTACAATGAGCAGTTCTTC
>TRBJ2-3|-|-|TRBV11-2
CASSSTMNTQYF
TGTGCCAGCAGCTCTACGATGAATACGCAGTATTTT
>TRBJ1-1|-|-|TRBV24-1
CATSSRGYPNTEAFF
TGTGCCACCAGTTCAAGGGGGTACCCGAACACTGAAGCTTTCTTT
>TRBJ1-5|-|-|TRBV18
CASSPYGNQPQHF
TGTGCCAGCTCCCCATACGGGAATCAGCCCCAGCATTTT